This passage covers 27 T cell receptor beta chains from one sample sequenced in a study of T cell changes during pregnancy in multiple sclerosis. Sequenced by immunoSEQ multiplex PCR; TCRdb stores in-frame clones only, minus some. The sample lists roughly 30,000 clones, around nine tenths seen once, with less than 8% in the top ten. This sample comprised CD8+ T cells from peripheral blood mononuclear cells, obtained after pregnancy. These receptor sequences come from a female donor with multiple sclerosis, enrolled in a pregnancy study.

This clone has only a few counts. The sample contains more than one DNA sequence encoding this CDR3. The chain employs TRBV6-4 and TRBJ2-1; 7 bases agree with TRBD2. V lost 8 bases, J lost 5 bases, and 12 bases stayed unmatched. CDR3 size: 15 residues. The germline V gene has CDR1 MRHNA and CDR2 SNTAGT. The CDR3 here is CASSEVGGSNNEQFF. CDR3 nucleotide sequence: TGTGCCAGCTCTGAGGTCGGCGGGAGTAACAATGAGCAGTTCTTC.

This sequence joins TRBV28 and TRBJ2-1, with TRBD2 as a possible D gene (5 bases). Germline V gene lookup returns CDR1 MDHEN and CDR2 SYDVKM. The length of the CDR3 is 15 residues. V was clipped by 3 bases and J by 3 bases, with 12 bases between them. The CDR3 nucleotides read TGTGCCAGCAGTTTTGATGAGGGCCACTACAATGAGCAGTTCTTC. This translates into CASSFDEGHYNEQFF.

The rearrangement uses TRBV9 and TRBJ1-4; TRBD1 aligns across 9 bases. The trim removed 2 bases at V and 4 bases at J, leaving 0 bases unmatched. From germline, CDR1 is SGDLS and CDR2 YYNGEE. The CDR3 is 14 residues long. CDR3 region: CASSVTGGNEKLFF. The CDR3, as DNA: TGTGCCAGCAGCGTGACAGGGGGTAATGAAAAACTGTTTTTT. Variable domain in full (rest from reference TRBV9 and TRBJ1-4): DSGVTQTPKHLITATGQRVTLRCSPRSGDLSVYWYQQSLDQGLQFLIQYYNGEERAKGNILERFSAQQFPDLHSELNLSSLELGDSALYFCASSVTGGNEKLFFGSGTQLSVL.

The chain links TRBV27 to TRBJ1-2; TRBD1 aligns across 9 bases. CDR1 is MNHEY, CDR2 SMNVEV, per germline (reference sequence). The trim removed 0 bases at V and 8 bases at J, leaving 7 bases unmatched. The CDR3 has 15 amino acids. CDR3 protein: CASSLSTTGGKGYTF. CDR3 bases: TGTGCCAGCAGTTTATCGACGACAGGGGGGAAGGGCTACACCTTC.

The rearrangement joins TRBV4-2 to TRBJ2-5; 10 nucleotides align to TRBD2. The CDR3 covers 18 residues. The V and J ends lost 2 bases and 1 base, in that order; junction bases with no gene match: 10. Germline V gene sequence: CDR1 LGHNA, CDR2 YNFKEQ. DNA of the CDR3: TGTGCCAGCAGCCAACCGGTGGGACTAGCGTACTCCCAAGAGACCCAGTACTTC. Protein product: CASSQPVGLAYSQETQYF.

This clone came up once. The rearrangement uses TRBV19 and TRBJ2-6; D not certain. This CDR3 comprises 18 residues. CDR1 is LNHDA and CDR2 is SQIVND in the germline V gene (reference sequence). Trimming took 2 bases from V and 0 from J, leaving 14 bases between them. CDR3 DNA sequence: TGTGCCAGTAGTATAACACTACTTCGGCCCTCTGGGGCCAACGTCCTGACTTTC. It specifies CASSITLLRPSGANVLTF.

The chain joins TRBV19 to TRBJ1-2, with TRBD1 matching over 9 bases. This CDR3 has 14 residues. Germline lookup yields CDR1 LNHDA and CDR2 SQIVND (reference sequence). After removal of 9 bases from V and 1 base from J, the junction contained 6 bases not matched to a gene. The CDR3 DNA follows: TGTGCCAGCCAGGGACAGGGACTTAACTATGGCTACACCTTC. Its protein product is CASQGQGLNYGYTF.

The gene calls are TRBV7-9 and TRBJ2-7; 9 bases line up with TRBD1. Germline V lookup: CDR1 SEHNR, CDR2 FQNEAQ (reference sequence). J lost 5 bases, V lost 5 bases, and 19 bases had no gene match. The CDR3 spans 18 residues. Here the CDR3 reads CASSRIVSGQGLSHEQYF. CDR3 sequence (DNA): TGTGCCAGCAGCCGTATAGTTTCCGGACAGGGGCTATCCCACGAGCAGTACTTC.

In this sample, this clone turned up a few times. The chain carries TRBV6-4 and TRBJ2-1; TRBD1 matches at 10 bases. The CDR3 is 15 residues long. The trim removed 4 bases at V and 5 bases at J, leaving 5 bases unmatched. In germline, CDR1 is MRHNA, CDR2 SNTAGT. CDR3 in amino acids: CASSVMDRGDNEQFF. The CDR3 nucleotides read TGTGCCAGCAGTGTAATGGACAGGGGGGACAATGAGCAGTTCTTC.

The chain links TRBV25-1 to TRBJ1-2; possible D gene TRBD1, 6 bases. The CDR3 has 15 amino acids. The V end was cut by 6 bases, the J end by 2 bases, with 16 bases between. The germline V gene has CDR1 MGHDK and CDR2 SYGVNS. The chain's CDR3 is CASSPMSGQNYGYTF. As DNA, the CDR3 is TGTGCCAGCAGCCCCATGTCAGGACAGAACTATGGCTACACCTTC.

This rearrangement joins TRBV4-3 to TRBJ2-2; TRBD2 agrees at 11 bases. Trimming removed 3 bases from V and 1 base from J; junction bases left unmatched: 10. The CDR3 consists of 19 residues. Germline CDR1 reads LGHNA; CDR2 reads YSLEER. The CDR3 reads CASSQDLLAGVGNTGELFF. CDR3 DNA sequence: TGCGCCAGCAGCCAGGATTTACTAGCGGGAGTGGGGAACACCGGGGAGCTGTTTTTT.

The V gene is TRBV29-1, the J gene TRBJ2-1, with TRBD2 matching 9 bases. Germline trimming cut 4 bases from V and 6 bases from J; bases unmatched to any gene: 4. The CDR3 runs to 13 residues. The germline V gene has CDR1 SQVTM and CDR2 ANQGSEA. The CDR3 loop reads CSVVSGRSNEQFF. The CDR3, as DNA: TGCAGCGTTGTTAGCGGGAGATCCAATGAGCAGTTCTTC.

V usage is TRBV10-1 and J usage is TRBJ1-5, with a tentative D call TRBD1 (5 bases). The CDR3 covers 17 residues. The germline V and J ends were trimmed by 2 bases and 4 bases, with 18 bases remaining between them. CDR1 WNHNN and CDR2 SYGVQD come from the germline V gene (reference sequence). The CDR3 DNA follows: TGCGCCAGCAGTGAGCGACCCTCAAGGGGCCTAAATCAGCCCCAGCATTTT. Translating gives CASSERPSRGLNQPQHF.

The CDR3 DNA is TGCGCCAGCAGCTTGGGGGACAGGGTAGGACGTATGATCTCCTACGAGCAGTACTTC. Protein sequence: CASSLGDRVGRMISYEQYF. The rearrangement links TRBV5-1 to TRBJ2-7, with 9 bases fitting TRBD1. Trimming removed 0 bases from V and 0 bases from J; junction bases left unmatched: 13. Germline V gives CDR1 SGHRS, CDR2 YFSETQ. The CDR3 loop spans 19 amino acids.

The CDR3 protein is CATSGTQETQYF. Here the CDR3 DNA reads TGTGCCACCTCAGGGACTCAAGAGACCCAGTACTTC. This chain joins TRBV6-5 and TRBJ2-5; tentative D call: TRBD2 (6 bases). The CDR3 loop spans 12 amino acids. Per the germline V gene, CDR1 is MNHEY and CDR2 is SVGAGI. V was trimmed by 10 bases and J by 2 bases, leaving 11 bases between them.

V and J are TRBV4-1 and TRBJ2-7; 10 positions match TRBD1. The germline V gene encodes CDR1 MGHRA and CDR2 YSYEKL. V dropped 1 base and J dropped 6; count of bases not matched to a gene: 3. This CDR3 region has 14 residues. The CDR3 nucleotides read TGCGCCAGCAGCCAAGGACAGGGGGCTTCCGAGCAGTACTTC. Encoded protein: CASSQGQGASEQYF.

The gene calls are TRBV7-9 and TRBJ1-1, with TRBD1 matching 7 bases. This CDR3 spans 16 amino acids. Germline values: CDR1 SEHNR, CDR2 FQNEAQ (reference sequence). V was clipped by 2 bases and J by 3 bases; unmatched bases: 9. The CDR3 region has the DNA TGTGCCAGCAGCTTAAAGACAGGGTGGGGCGACACTGAAGCTTTCTTT. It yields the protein CASSLKTGWGDTEAFF.

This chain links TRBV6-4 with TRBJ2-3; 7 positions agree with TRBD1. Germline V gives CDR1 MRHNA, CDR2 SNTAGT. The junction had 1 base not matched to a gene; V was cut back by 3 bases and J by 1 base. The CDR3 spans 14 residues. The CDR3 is CASSETGGTDTQYF. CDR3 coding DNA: TGTGCCAGCAGTGAAACAGGGGGCACAGATACGCAGTATTTT.

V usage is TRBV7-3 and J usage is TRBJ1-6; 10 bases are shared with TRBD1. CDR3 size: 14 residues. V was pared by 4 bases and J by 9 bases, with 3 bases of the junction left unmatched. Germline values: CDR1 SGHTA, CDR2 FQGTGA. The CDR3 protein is CASSSGQGTSPLHF. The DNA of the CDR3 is TGTGCCAGCAGCTCGGGACAGGGGACTTCACCCCTCCACTTT.

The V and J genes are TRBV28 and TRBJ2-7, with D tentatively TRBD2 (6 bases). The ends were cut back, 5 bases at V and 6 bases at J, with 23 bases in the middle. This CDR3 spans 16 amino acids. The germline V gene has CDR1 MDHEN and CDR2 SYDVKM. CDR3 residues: CASSTPSRGLLIEQYF. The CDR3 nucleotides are TGTGCCAGCAGTACTCCTAGCCGGGGGTTGCTGATCGAGCAGTACTTC.

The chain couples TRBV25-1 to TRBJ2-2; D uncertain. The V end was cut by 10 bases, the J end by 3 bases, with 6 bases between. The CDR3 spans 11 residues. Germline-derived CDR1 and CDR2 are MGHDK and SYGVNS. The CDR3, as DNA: TGTGCCACCACTTACACCGGGGAGCTGTTTTTT. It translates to CATTYTGELFF.

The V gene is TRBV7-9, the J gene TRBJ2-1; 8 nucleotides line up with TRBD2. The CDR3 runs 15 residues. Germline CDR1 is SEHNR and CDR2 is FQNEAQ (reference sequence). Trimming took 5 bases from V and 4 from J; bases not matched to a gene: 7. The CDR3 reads CASSLQTSGYNEQFF. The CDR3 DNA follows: TGTGCCAGCAGCCTCCAAACTAGCGGTTACAATGAGCAGTTCTTC.

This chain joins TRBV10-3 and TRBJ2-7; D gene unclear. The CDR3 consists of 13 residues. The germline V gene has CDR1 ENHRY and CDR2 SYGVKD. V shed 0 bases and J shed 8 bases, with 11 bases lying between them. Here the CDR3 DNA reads TGTGCCATCAGTGAGTCTGGGTTCGACAAGCAGTACTTC. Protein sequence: CAISESGFDKQYF.

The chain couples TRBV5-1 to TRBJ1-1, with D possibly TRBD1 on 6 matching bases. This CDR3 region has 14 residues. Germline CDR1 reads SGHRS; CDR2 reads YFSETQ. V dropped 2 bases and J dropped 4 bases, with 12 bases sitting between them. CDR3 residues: CASSFQGMGTEAFF. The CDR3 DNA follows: TGCGCCAGCAGCTTCCAGGGGATGGGCACTGAAGCTTTCTTT.

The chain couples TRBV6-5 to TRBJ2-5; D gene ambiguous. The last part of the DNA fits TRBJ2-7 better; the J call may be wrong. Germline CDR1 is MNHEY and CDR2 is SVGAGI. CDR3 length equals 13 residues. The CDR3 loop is CASSYFINYEQYF. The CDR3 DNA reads TGTGCCAGCAGTTACTTTATCAACTACGAGCAGTACTTC.

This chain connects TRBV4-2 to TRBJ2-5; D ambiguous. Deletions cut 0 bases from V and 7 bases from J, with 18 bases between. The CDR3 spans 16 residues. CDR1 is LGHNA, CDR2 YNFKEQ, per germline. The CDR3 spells CASSQDLASGGGTQYF. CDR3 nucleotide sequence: TGTGCCAGCAGCCAAGATTTGGCTAGTGGTGGCGGGACCCAGTACTTC.

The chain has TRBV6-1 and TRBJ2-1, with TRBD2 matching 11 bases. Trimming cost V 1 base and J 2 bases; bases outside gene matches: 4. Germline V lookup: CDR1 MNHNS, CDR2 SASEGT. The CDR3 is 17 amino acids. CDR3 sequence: CASSEGLAGGAYNEQFF. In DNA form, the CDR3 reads TGTGCCAGCAGTGAAGGGCTAGCGGGAGGAGCCTACAATGAGCAGTTCTTC.